Presented here are 21 T cell receptor beta chains from one specimen sequenced in a study of a mutant IDH1 vaccine in newly diagnosed glioma. Some clones are missing from TCRdb's copy, which holds only in-frame ones; the method was immunoSEQ multiplex PCR. The sample yields 50,000 to 70,000 clones, under 85% seen once. Their antigens are not known. Specified time point: week 35, safety follow-up. Each dose of the vaccine consisted of 300 ug of mutant IDH1 20-mer peptide, with topical imiquimod. The sequences come from PBMCs, collected from a glioma patient whose treatment included an IDH1 peptide vaccine. All receptors derive from a man between 45 and 60 years old with glioma.

The J gene is TRBJ1-5, the V gene TRBV6-6; TRBD1 agrees at 7 bases. The CDR3 is made up of 15 amino acids. CDR1 is MNHNY, CDR2 SVGAGI, per germline (reference sequence). The ends lost 7 bases at V and 6 bases at J; junction bases unmatched: 12. The CDR3 nucleotides are TGTGCCAGCATTAGAGACAGGGCGACAAGTCAGCCCCAGCATTTT. Its translation: CASIRDRATSQPQHF.

This clone has more than one count but fewer than ten. The chain carries TRBV30 and TRBJ1-4; D is undetermined. Germline loops: CDR1 GTSNPN, CDR2 SVGIG (reference sequence). This CDR3 region has 15 residues. The V gene lost 2 bases and the J gene lost 8 bases, with 18 bases spanning the gap. The CDR3 protein is CAWSPSRTAREKLFF. The CDR3 DNA is TGTGCCTGGAGTCCCTCTCGGACGGCTCGGGAAAAACTGTTTTTT. The full variable domain, its missing parts supplied by reference TRBV30 and TRBJ1-4, is SQTIHQWPATLVQPVGSPLSLECTVEGTSNPNLYWYRQAAGRGLQLLFYSVGIGQISSEVPQNLSASRPQDRQFILSSKKLLLSDSGFYLCAWSPSRTAREKLFFGSGTQLSVL.

The chain recombines TRBV28 with TRBJ2-3; 11 bases align to TRBD2. Germline V gene sequence: CDR1 MDHEN, CDR2 SYDVKM. This CDR3 is built from 17 residues. J gave up 2 bases and V 5 bases, and 9 bases lay outside the gene matches. CDR3 bases: TGTGCCAGCAGTACCGCTTGGGGACTAGCGGACACAGATACGCAGTATTTT. This codes for CASSTAWGLADTDTQYF.

V is TRBV7-9 and J is TRBJ1-4, with D hard to call. Trimming removed 1 base from V and 0 bases from J, with 6 bases in between. Germline V gene lookup returns CDR1 SEHNR and CDR2 FQNEAQ (reference sequence). This CDR3 comprises 15 residues. The CDR3 reads CASSLGYSTNEKLFF. The CDR3 region has the DNA TGTGCCAGCAGCTTAGGGTATTCAACTAATGAAAAACTGTTTTTT.

J is TRBJ2-7 and V is TRBV5-1; perhaps TRBD2 as D (6 bases). This CDR3 is built from 15 residues. V was pared by 4 bases and J by 0 bases, with 14 bases between. Germline V lookup: CDR1 SGHRS, CDR2 YFSETQ. CDR3 nucleotides: TGCGCCAGCAGCCTGGACGGGGGAGGCTCCTACGAGCAGTACTTC. Its translation is CASSLDGGGSYEQYF.

The chain employs TRBV18 and TRBJ2-5, with D perhaps TRBD1 or TRBD2 (5 bases each). The CDR3 spans 11 residues. Looked up from germline, CDR1 is KGHSH and CDR2 is LQKENI. V lost 10 bases, J lost 5 bases, and 11 bases lay in between. The DNA for the CDR3 is TGTGCCACCCTCGGGGACGAGACCCAGTACTTC. This gives the protein CATLGDETQYF. Full variable domain (remainder filled in from reference TRBV18 and TRBJ2-5): NAGVMQNPRHLVRRRGQEARLRCSPMKGHSHVYWYRQLPEEGLKFMVYLQKENIIDESGMPKERFSAEFPKEGPSILRIQQVVRGDSAAYFCATLGDETQYFGPGTRLLVL.

Written as DNA, the CDR3 is TGTGCCAGCAGTTCCGGGGCCGGCGTAGAGACCCAGTACTTC. Encoded protein: CASSSGAGVETQYF. The V and J genes are TRBV11-3 and TRBJ2-5, with D perhaps assigned TRBD1 or TRBD2 (5 bases each). CDR1 is SGHNT and CDR2 is YENEEA in the germline V gene. The CDR3 spans 14 residues. V was shortened by 6 bases and J by 4 bases, with 15 bases between the two germline ends.

The rearrangement joins TRBV2 to TRBJ2-6, with D maybe TRBD1 (6 bases). CDR3 length equals 21 residues. Germline V CDR1 and CDR2: SNHLY, FYNNEI. V lost 2 bases, J lost 0 bases, and 23 bases lay in between. The CDR3 here is CASSERWAPGQSLSGANVLTF. Written as DNA, the CDR3 is TGTGCCAGCAGTGAAAGGTGGGCCCCGGGACAAAGCCTCTCTGGGGCCAACGTCCTGACTTTC.

DNA of the CDR3: TGTGCCAGCAGCCCTCGTCGCCAGGGGTATGCCGGGGAGCTGTTTTTT. Its translation is CASSPRRQGYAGELFF. The chain recombines TRBV5-6 with TRBJ2-2, with D possibly TRBD1 on 6 matching bases. The CDR3 extends over 16 amino acids. The V and J ends lost 4 bases and 6 bases respectively, with 19 bases between them. Germline CDR1 and CDR2: SGHDT and YYEEEE.

This sequence joins TRBV7-2 and TRBJ1-5; 7 bases fit TRBD1. This CDR3 spans 15 amino acids. The V gene's germline CDR1 is SGHTA and CDR2 FQGNSA. Losses at the gene ends were 5 bases for V and 7 bases for J; bases not matched to a gene: 11. The CDR3 protein is CASSPREGAFQPQHF. DNA for the CDR3: TGTGCCAGCAGCCCCCGGGAGGGGGCATTCCAGCCCCAGCATTTT.

The chain combines TRBV19 with TRBJ2-7; 7 positions match TRBD1. The CDR3 runs to 15 residues. The V segment lost 5 bases and the J segment 1 base; nucleotides outside the gene matches: 8. CDR1 and CDR2 from the germline V gene are LNHDA and SQIVND (reference sequence). CDR3 region: CASSLRGQESYEQYF. Here the CDR3 DNA reads TGTGCCAGTAGTCTGAGGGGGCAGGAGTCCTACGAGCAGTACTTC.

The gene calls are TRBV9 and TRBJ2-2; D remains ambiguous. From germline, CDR1 is SGDLS and CDR2 YYNGEE. The length of the CDR3 is 15 residues. Trimming cost V 1 base and J 1 base, with 8 bases left between them. The CDR3 here is CASSVTSGNTGELFF. The DNA of the CDR3 is TGTGCCAGCAGCGTAACTTCAGGGAACACCGGGGAGCTGTTTTTT.

This clone was seen a single time. CDR3 sequence reads: CASSLGAFGNTIYF. CDR3 bases: TGTGCCAGCAGCTTAGGGGCGTTCGGAAACACCATATATTTT. The chain links TRBV5-5 to TRBJ1-3; D might be TRBD1 (5 bases). There are 14 residues in the CDR3. V lost 2 bases and J lost 4, with 10 bases in between. CDR1 is SGHKS and CDR2 is YYEKEE in the germline V gene (reference sequence).

This chain connects TRBV5-6 to TRBJ2-7; D not resolved. V shed 1 base and J shed 6 bases, with 14 bases lying between them. Germline V CDR1 and CDR2: SGHDT, YYEEEE. The CDR3 loop spans 14 amino acids. CDR3 sequence (DNA): TGTGCCAGCAGCTTGAAACAGCTCAGCCTCGAGCAGTACTTC. Residues: CASSLKQLSLEQYF.

Comment on this clone: At one boundary the junction diverges from the germline segment, which might be a read error. V usage is TRBV4-1 and J usage is TRBJ1-2; D gene unclear. This CDR3 spans 16 amino acids. CDR1 and CDR2 (germline): MGHRA, YSYEKL. In DNA, the CDR3 is TGCGCCAGCAGCCAAGTGAACAGCCAGGAGGGCTATCGCTACACCTTC. It translates to CASSQVNSQEGYRYTF.

The chain links TRBV14 to TRBJ2-3; D is uncertain. CDR3 size: 16 residues. Per germline, CDR1 SGHDN and CDR2 FVKESK. The ends were cut back, 1 base at V and 3 bases at J, with 14 bases in the middle. The CDR3 region is CASSQAQDLLTDTQYF. The CDR3 nucleotides read TGTGCCAGCAGCCAAGCTCAAGATCTCCTTACAGATACGCAGTATTTT.

The chain employs TRBV13 and TRBJ2-7; 8 bases fit TRBD2. The trim removed 2 bases at V and 6 bases at J, leaving 6 bases unmatched. Looked up from germline, CDR1 is PRHDT and CDR2 is FYEKMQ (reference sequence). CDR3 length: 14 amino acids. The CDR3 DNA follows: TGTGCCAGCAGCTTAACGGGGGGGCCACGCGAGCAGTACTTC. It encodes CASSLTGGPREQYF.

The V gene is TRBV7-9, the J gene TRBJ2-3; 8 bases are shared with TRBD1. Per the germline V gene, CDR1 is SEHNR and CDR2 is FQNEAQ (reference sequence). J gave up 2 bases and V 5 bases, and 9 bases lay outside the gene matches. CDR3 length equals 16 residues. The CDR3 coding sequence is TGTGCCAGCAGCCATTCATGGACAGGGCACACAGATACGCAGTATTTT. The encoded protein is CASSHSWTGHTDTQYF.

This clone was seen a handful of times. This rearrangement joins TRBV4-3 to TRBJ2-1; D call uncertain. The CDR3 is 16 amino acids. With 0 bases removed from V and 0 bases from J, the gap between germline ends came to 9 bases. CDR1 is LGHNA, CDR2 YSLEER, per germline. The CDR3 DNA sequence: TGCGCCAGCAGCCAAGAGACCTCGGTCTCCTACAATGAGCAGTTCTTC. It codes for CASSQETSVSYNEQFF.

The V gene is TRBV4-2, the J gene TRBJ1-5; 8 bases are shared with TRBD1. Losses at the gene ends were 3 bases for V and 0 bases for J; bases not matched to a gene: 7. The germline V gene encodes CDR1 LGHNA and CDR2 YNFKEQ. The CDR3 extends over 17 amino acids. The CDR3 loop reads CASSQEAQGVSNQPQHF. The CDR3 DNA reads TGTGCCAGCAGCCAGGAAGCACAGGGGGTTAGCAATCAGCCCCAGCATTTT.

The chain carries TRBV7-9 and TRBJ1-3; 7 positions agree with TRBD1. CDR1 is SEHNR and CDR2 is FQNEAQ in the germline V gene (reference sequence). The CDR3 has 16 residues. The junction had 7 bases not matched to a gene; V was cut back by 3 bases and J by 2 bases. The CDR3 nucleotides read TGTGCCAGCAGCTTCCAGGGGGGAAGTACTGGAAACACCATATATTTT. Its protein product is CASSFQGGSTGNTIYF.